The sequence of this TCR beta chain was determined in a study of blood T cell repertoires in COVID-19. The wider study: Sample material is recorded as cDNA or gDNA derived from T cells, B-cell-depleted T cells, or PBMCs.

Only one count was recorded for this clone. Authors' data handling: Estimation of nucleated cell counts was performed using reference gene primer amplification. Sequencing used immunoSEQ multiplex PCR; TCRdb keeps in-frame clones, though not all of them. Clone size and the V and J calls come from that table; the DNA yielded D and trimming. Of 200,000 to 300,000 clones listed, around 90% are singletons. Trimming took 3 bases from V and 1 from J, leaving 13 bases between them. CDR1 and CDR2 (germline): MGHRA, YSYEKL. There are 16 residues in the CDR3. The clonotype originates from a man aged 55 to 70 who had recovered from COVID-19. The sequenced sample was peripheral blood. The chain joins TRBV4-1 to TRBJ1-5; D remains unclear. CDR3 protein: CASSHFGRGSNQPQHF. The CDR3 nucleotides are TGCGCCAGCAGCCATTTCGGCCGAGGGAGCAATCAGCCCCAGCATTTT.